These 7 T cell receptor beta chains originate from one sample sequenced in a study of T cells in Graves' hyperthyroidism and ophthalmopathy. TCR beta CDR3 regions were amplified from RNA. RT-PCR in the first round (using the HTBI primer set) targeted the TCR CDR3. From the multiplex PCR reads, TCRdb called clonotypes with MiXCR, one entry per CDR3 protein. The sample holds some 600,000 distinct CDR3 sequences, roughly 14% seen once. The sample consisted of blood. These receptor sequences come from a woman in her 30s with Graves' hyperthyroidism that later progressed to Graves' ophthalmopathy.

The DNA for the CDR3 is TGTGCCAGCTCCTTTGGTGGAGGGGGAGAGACCCAGTACTTC. Residues: CASSFGGGGETQYF. J is TRBJ2-5 and V is TRBV12-3 or TRBV12-4; D assignment may be TRBD1 or TRBD2 (6 bases each). The CDR3 length is 14 residues. Trimming removed 8 bases at V and 4 bases at J, with 17 bases between.

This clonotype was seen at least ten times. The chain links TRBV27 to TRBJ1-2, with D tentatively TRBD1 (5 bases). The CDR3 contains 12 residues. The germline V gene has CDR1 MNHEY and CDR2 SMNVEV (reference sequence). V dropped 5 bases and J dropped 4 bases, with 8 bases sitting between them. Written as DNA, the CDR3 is TGTGCCAGCAGTGTCGGGGGCTATGGCTACACCTTC. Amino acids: CASSVGGYGYTF.

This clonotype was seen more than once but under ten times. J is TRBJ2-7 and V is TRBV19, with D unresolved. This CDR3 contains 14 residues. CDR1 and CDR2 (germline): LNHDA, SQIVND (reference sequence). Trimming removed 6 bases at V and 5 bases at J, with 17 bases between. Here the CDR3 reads CASSLMGSADEQYF. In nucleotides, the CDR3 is TGTGCCAGTAGCCTCATGGGAAGCGCGGACGAGCAGTACTTC.

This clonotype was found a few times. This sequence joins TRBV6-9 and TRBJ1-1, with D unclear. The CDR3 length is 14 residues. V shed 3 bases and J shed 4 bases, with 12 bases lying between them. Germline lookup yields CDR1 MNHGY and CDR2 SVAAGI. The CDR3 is CASSYHRDRTEAFF. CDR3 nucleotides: TGTGCCAGCAGTTACCATCGGGATCGCACTGAAGCTTTCTTT.

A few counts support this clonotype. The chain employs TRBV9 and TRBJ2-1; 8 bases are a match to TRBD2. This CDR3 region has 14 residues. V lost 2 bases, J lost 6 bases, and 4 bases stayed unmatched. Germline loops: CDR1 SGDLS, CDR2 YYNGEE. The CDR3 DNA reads TGTGCCAGCAGCGTGAGCGGGAGTAGCAATGAGCAGTTCTTC. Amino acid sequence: CASSVSGSSNEQFF.

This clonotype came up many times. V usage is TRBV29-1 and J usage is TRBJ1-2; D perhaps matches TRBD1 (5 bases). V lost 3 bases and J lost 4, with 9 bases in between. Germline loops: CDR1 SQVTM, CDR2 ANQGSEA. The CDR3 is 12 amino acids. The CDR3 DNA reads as TGCAGCGTTGAGAGGGGATCCTATGGCTACACCTTC. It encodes CSVERGSYGYTF.

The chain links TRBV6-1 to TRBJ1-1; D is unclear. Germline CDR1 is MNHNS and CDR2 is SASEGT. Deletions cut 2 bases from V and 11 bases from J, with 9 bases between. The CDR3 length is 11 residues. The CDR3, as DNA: TGTGCCAGCAGTGAAAGACACCCGGCTTTCTTT. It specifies CASSERHPAFF.